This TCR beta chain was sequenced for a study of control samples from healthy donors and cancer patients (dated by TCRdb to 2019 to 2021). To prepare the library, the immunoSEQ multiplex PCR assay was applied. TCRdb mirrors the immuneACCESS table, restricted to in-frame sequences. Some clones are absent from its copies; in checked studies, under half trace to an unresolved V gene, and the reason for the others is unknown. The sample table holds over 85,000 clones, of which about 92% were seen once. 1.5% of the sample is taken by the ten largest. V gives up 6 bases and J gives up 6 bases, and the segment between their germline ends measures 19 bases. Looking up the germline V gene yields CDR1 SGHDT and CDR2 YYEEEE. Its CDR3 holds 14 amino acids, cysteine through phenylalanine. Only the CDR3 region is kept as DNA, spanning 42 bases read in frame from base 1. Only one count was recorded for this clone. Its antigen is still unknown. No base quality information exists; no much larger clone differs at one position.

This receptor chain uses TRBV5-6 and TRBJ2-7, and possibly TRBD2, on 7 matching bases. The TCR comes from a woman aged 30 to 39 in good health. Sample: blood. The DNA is TGTGCCAGCATCCGAGGGGGGGGCGAGGCCGAGCAGTACTTC. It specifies CASIRGGGEAEQYF.